The rows below give T cell receptor beta chains drawn from one sample of a study of T cell repertoires in cytomegalovirus infection. The antigens for these receptors are not known. A single record per CDR3 protein comes from TCRdb applying MiXCR to the reads. The sample records about 280,000 distinct CDR3 sequences, 22% being singletons. The sample here was cultured PBMCs, taken from culture after CMV antigen stimulation. These receptors originate from a human donor in good health (CMV status not recorded). Some clones in this sample may be carry-over from other donors' samples. Each CDR3 is given without its conserved first and last residue. Fields, in order: V gene, clone size, CDR3 length, J gene, CDR3 protein. Not all rows give a size; the values are once, few, many and, for expanded clones, a class.

TRBV28	few	12	TRBJ2-1	ASSLRPGPNEQF
TRBV9	once	13	TRBJ2-7	ASSVGPLGPYEQY
TRBV20-1	.	11	TRBJ2-7	SARGQGAYEQY
TRBV27	many	13	TRBJ1-1	ASSSSTGLYTEAF
TRBV5-4	many	14	TRBJ2-6	ASKVRGGLGANVLT
TRBV29-1	few	13	TRBJ2-1	SVASPGQGYNEQF
TRBV12-3/TRBV12-4	.	12	TRBJ1-2	ASSSDRGHYGYT
TRBV7-3	.	11	TRBJ1-1	ASSLNSGDEAF
TRBV18	few	12	TRBJ1-3	ASSPPGSTNTIY
TRBV12-3/TRBV12-4	.	13	TRBJ1-1	ASSSPQGGEFEAF
TRBV6-2/TRBV6-3	.	12	TRBJ1-5	ASSYLDPNQPQH
TRBV6-1	.	13	TRBJ2-3	ASSEDPGLRGTQY
TRBV28	.	11	TRBJ1-4	ASSSRVDEKLF
TRBV5-1	few	12	TRBJ2-1	ASSLEVDYNEQF
TRBV19	few	13	TRBJ1-5	ASSTPLGGGQPQH
TRBV12-3/TRBV12-4	.	15	TRBJ2-7	ASSFWPRAGFPYEQY
TRBV7-9	.	18	TRBJ2-3	ASSPTRWEDTNYSTDTQY
TRBV7-9	few	13	TRBJ2-2	ASSLAGPDTGELF
TRBV19	.	12	TRBJ1-1	ASRPGTDNTEAF
TRBV10-3	.	16	TRBJ2-6	AISELTGLTSGANVLT
TRBV30	.	8	TRBJ2-1	AWSVVEQF
TRBV12-3/TRBV12-4	many	12	TRBJ2-1	ASSPGTGHNEQF
TRBV12-3/TRBV12-4	few	12	TRBJ1-1	ASSLRHGNTEAF
TRBV28	.	12	TRBJ2-4	ASSRGLAKNIQY
TRBV7-2	many	14	TRBJ2-5	ASSPPTSGKKETQY
TRBV18	.	13	TRBJ2-5	ASSPSGRYQETQY
TRBV5-5	.	14	TRBJ2-7	ASSLYGFGGFYEQY
TRBV7-2	few	13	TRBJ2-3	ASSRAGGPTDTQY
TRBV7-9	.	9	TRBJ1-1	ASSFFTEAF
TRBV6-2/TRBV6-3	many	9	TRBJ1-4	ASSYSEKLF
TRBV6-5	few	13	TRBJ1-1	ASSDSFQGNTEAF
TRBV6-5	few	12	TRBJ2-7	ASRVGQGIYEQY
TRBV9	.	13	TRBJ2-5	ASSAPRTSPETQY
TRBV12-3/TRBV12-4	few	13	TRBJ1-1	ASSPQGTMNTEAF
TRBV14	few	15	TRBJ2-2	ASSHLSGPTGSGELF